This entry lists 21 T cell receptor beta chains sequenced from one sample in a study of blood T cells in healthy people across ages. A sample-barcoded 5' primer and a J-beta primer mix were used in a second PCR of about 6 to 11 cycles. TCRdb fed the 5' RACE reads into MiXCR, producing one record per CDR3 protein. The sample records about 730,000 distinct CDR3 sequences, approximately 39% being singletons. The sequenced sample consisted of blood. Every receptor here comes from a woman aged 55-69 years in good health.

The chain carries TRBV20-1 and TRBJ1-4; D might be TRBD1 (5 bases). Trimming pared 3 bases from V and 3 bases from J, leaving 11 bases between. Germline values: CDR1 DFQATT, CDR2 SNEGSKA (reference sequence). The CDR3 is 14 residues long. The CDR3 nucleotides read TGCAGTGCTAGGCAGGGATTGGCTAATGAAAAACTGTTTTTT. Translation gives CSARQGLANEKLFF.

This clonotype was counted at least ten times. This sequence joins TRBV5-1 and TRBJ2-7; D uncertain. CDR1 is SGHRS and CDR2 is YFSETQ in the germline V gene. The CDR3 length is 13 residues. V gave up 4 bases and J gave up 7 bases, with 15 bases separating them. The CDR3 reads CASSVSGTWEQYF. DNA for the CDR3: TGCGCCAGCAGCGTATCCGGAACGTGGGAGCAGTACTTC. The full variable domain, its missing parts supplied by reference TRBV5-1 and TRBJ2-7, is KAGVTQTPRYLIKTRGQQVTLSCSPISGHRSVSWYQQTPGQGLQFLFEYFSETQRNKGNFPGRFSGRQFSNSRSEMNVSTLELGDSALYLCASSVSGTWEQYFGPGTRLTVT.

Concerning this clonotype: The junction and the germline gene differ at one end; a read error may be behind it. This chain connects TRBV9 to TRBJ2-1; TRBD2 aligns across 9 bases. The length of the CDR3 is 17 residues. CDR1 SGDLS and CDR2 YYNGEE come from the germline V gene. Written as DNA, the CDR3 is TGTGCCAGCAGCGTGGGGACTAGCTTTGGCCCCTACAATGGGCAGTTCTTC. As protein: CASSVGTSFGPYNGQFF.

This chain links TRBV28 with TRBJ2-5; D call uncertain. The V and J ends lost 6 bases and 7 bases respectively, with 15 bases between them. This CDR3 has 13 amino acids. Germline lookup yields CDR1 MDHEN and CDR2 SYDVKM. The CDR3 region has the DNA TGTGCCAGCAGCCGGCCCCCCCTGGGGACCCAGTACTTC. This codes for CASSRPPLGTQYF.

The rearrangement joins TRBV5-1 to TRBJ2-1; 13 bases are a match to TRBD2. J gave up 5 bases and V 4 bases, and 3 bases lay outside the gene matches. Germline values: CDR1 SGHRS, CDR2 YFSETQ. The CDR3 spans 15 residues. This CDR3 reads CASSAGTSGNNEQFF. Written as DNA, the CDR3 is TGCGCCAGCAGCGCCGGGACTAGCGGGAACAATGAGCAGTTCTTC.

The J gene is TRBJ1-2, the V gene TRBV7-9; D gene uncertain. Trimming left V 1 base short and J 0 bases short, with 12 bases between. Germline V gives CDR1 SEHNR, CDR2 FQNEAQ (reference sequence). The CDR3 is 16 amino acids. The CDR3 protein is CASSLGQVEANYGYTF. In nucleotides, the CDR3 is TGTGCCAGCAGCTTAGGGCAGGTCGAAGCTAACTATGGCTACACCTTC. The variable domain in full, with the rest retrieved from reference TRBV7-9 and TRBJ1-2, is DTGVSQNPRHKITKRGQNVTFRCDPISEHNRLYWYRQTLGQGPEFLTYFQNEAQLEKSRLLSDRFSAERPKGSFSTLEIQRTEQGDSAMYLCASSLGQVEANYGYTFGSGTRLTVV.

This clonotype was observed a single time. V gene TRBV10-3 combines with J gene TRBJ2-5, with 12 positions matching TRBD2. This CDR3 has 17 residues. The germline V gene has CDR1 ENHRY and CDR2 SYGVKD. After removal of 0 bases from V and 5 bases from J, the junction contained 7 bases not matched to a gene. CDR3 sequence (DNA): TGTGCCATCAGTGAGTCTCTACTAGCGGGAGGTGGCGAGACCCAGTACTTC. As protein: CAISESLLAGGGETQYF.

CDR3 in amino acids: CASSLGRTGEGQPQHF. The CDR3 nucleotides are TGTGCCAGCAGCTTAGGGCGGACAGGGGAGGGTCAGCCCCAGCATTTT. The chain recombines TRBV7-9 with TRBJ1-5; TRBD1 matches 9 bases. The CDR3 is 16 residues long. Germline V gene lookup returns CDR1 SEHNR and CDR2 FQNEAQ (reference sequence). Trimming cost V 1 base and J 6 bases; bases outside gene matches: 7.

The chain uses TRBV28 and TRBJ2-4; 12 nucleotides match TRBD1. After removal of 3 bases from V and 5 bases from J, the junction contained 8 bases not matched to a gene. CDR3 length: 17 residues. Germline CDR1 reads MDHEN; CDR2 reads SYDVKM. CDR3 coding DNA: TGTGCCAGCAGTTTTTGGGAGGGACAGGGGGCCCAAAACATTCAGTACTTC. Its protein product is CASSFWEGQGAQNIQYF.

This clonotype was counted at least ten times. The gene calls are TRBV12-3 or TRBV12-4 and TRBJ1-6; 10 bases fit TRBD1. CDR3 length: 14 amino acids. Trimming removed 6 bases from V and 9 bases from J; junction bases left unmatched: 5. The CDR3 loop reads CASSPGTGASPLHF. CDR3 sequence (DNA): TGTGCCAGCAGCCCCGGGACAGGGGCTTCACCCCTCCACTTT.

As DNA, the CDR3 is TGCAGTGCCCCCCGACAGGGGAGCAATGAGCAGTTCTTC. Amino acids: CSAPRQGSNEQFF. The rearrangement links TRBV20-1 to TRBJ2-1, with TRBD1 identical over 8 bases. CDR3 length: 13 residues. Germline V CDR1 and CDR2: DFQATT, SNEGSKA (reference sequence). With V trimmed by 6 bases and J by 6 bases, 7 bases remained unmatched.

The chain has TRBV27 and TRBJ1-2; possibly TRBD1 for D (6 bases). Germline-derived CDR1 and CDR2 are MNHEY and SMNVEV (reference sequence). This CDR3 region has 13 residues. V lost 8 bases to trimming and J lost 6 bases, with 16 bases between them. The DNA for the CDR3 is TGTGCCAGCGGAGAATACAGGGTTGATGGCTACACCTTC. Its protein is CASGEYRVDGYTF.

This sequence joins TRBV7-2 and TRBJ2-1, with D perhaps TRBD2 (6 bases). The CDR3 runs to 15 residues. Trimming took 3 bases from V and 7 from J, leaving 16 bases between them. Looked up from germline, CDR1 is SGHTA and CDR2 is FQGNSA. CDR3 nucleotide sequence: TGTGCCAGCAGCTTGGGGGAGGTAGGTTATAATGAGCAGTTCTTC. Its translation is CASSLGEVGYNEQFF.

This CDR3 is CASSFVGQGYNEQFF. The CDR3 nucleotides are TGTGCCAGCAGTTTTGTAGGACAAGGATACAATGAGCAGTTCTTC. The chain couples TRBV28 to TRBJ2-1; D possibly corresponds to TRBD1 (5 bases). Germline V CDR1 and CDR2: MDHEN, SYDVKM. The V gene lost 3 bases and the J gene lost 4 bases, with 13 bases spanning the gap. The CDR3 has 15 amino acids.

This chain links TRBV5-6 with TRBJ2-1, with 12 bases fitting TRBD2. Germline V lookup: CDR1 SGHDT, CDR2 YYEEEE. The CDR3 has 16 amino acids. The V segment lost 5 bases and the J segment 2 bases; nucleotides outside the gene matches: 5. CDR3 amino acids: CASSSSGGEAYNEQFF. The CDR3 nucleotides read TGTGCCAGCAGTTCTAGCGGGGGGGAGGCCTACAATGAGCAGTTCTTC.

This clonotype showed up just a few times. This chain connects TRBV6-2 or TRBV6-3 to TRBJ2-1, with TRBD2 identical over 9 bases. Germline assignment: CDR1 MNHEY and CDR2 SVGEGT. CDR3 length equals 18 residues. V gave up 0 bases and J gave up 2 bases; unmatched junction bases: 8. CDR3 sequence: CASSYSTGLAWTYNEQFF. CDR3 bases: TGTGCCAGCAGTTACTCTACAGGACTAGCGTGGACCTACAATGAGCAGTTCTTC.

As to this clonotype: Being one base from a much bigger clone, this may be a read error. The CDR3: CASSLALSRRGGMSTSQYF. CDR3 in DNA: TGTGCCAGCAGCTTAGCTCTTAGCAGGAGGGGAGGGATGAGCACATCGCAGTATTTT. The genes are TRBV7-2 and TRBJ2-3; 7 bases agree with TRBD2. Unmatched junction bases numbered 22, after V lost 0 bases and J lost 10 bases. This CDR3 has 19 amino acids. Germline V lookup: CDR1 SGHTA, CDR2 FQGNSA.

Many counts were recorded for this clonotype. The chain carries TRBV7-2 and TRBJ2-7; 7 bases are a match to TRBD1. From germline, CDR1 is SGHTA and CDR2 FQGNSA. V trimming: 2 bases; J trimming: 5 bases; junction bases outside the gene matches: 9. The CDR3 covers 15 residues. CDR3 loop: CASSLNARTGDEQYF. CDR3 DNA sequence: TGTGCCAGCAGCTTAAACGCCAGGACAGGAGACGAGCAGTACTTC.

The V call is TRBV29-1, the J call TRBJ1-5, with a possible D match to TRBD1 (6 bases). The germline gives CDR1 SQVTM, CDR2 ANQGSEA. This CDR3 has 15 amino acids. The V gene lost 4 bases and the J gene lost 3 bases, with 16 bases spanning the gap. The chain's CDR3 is CSVVQGMRANQPQHF. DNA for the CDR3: TGCAGCGTTGTGCAGGGGATGAGGGCCAATCAGCCCCAGCATTTT.

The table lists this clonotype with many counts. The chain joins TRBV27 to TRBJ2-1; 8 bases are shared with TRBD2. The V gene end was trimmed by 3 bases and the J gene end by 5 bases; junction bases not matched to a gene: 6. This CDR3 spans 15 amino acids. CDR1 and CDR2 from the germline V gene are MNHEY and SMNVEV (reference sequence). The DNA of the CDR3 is TGTGCCAGCAGTTTTCCCGGGAGGGAGAACAATGAGCAGTTCTTC. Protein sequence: CASSFPGRENNEQFF.

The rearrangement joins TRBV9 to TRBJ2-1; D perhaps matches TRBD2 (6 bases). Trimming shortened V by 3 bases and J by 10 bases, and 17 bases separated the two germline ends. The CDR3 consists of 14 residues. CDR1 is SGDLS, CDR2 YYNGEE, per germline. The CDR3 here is CASSGRDLSYEQFF. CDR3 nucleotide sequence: TGTGCCAGCAGCGGCCGGGACTTATCCTACGAGCAGTTCTTC.